Following are 30 T cell receptor beta chains from one sample sequenced in a study of cytomegalovirus exposure and HLA in healthy donors. 60 Vbeta and 13 Jbeta primers were used in PCR. Only in-frame clones appear in the TCRdb table, and some are missing; sequencing was by immunoSEQ multiplex PCR. The listing contains approximately 70,000 clones. Material for sequencing was PBMCs. The receptors here all came from a woman in her thirties in good health and CMV-seronegative.

The chain employs TRBV10-3 and TRBJ2-7, with TRBD2 as a possible D gene (6 bases). The length of the CDR3 is 14 residues. Per the germline V gene, CDR1 is ENHRY and CDR2 is SYGVKD. The V end lost 4 bases, the J end lost 4 bases, and 14 bases lay between the germline ends. Here the CDR3 reads CAISVGGNVYEQYF. In DNA form, the CDR3 reads TGTGCCATCAGTGTTGGAGGGAATGTTTACGAGCAGTACTTC.

This CDR3 reads CASSSPGSGLSYEQYF. Written as DNA, the CDR3 is TGTGCCAGCAGTTCCCCAGGTAGCGGCCTCTCCTACGAGCAGTACTTC. V is TRBV28 and J is TRBJ2-7, with D possibly TRBD2 on 6 matching bases. CDR3 length: 16 amino acids. Per germline, CDR1 MDHEN and CDR2 SYDVKM. The V end was cut by 4 bases, the J end by 0 bases, with 16 bases between.

The V and J genes are TRBV13 and TRBJ1-6, with 8 bases lining up with TRBD1. Germline V CDR1 and CDR2: PRHDT, FYEKMQ (reference sequence). The ends lost 2 bases at V and 10 bases at J; junction bases unmatched: 7. The CDR3 is 15 residues long. This CDR3 is CASSLPGTGGSPLHF. The CDR3 nucleotides are TGTGCCAGCAGCTTACCCGGGACAGGAGGATCACCCCTCCACTTT.

In DNA, the CDR3 is TGTGCCAGTAGTGATTCTCCCGGGATTAGGGAGACCCAGTACTTC. This gives the protein CASSDSPGIRETQYF. V and J are TRBV19 and TRBJ2-5, with D maybe TRBD2 (5 bases). V was shortened by 5 bases and J by 5 bases, with 18 bases between the two germline ends. This CDR3 is 15 amino acids long. Germline CDR1 reads LNHDA; CDR2 reads SQIVND (reference sequence).

The rearrangement uses TRBV7-9 and TRBJ2-3; 12 bases are shared with TRBD2. The CDR3 covers 18 residues. Trimming at V came to 6 bases and at J to 3 bases, leaving 13 bases not matched to a gene. Germline CDR1 SEHNR, CDR2 FQNEAQ (reference sequence). The CDR3: CASSSSPRTSGVTDTQYF. CDR3 in DNA: TGTGCCAGCAGTTCATCTCCTCGGACTAGCGGGGTGACAGATACGCAGTATTTT.

This chain connects TRBV10-3 to TRBJ2-5; TRBD2 matches 7 bases. This CDR3 contains 14 residues. Germline CDR1 is ENHRY and CDR2 is SYGVKD. V shed 0 bases, J shed 5 bases, and the junction held 3 bases outside the gene matches. The CDR3 nucleotides read TGTGCCATCAGTGAGTCGGGAGGGCTTGAGACCCAGTACTTC. It encodes CAISESGGLETQYF.

The chain is built from TRBV27 and TRBJ2-1; D call uncertain. Looked up from germline, CDR1 is MNHEY and CDR2 is SMNVEV (reference sequence). V lost 2 bases and J lost 6, with 11 bases in between. The CDR3 is 14 residues long. CDR3 protein: CASSLSSYRNEQFF. CDR3 DNA: TGTGCCAGCAGTTTAAGCTCCTACCGCAATGAGCAGTTCTTC.

The chain uses TRBV4-1 and TRBJ1-1, with D perhaps matching TRBD1 (6 bases). V lost 4 bases to trimming and J lost 9 bases, with 21 bases between them. The CDR3 is 15 amino acids. CDR1 and CDR2 from the germline V gene are MGHRA and YSYEKL. The CDR3 DNA follows: TGCGCCAGCAGCCCCGCCCTCGGGGCACAGGGCCAAGCTTTCTTT. Translation: CASSPALGAQGQAFF.

The V gene is TRBV27, the J gene TRBJ2-7, with a possible D match to TRBD1 (5 bases). This CDR3 has 14 amino acids. V lost 5 bases, J lost 0 bases, and 11 bases lay in between. Germline V lookup: CDR1 MNHEY, CDR2 SMNVEV (reference sequence). CDR3 loop: CASSVRDSSYEQYF. CDR3 DNA sequence: TGTGCCAGCAGTGTCAGGGATAGCTCCTACGAGCAGTACTTC.

This chain uses TRBV2 with TRBJ1-1; D possibly corresponds to TRBD1 (5 bases). Germline loops: CDR1 SNHLY, CDR2 FYNNEI. This CDR3 spans 13 amino acids. The V and J ends lost 2 bases and 5 bases respectively, with 9 bases between them. CDR3 sequence reads: CASSELGGTEAFF. The CDR3 DNA reads TGTGCCAGCAGTGAATTGGGGGGGACTGAAGCTTTCTTT.

The rearrangement links TRBV29-1 to TRBJ1-2; 8 nucleotides match TRBD1. The CDR3 is 16 residues long. Looked up from germline, CDR1 is SQVTM and CDR2 is ANQGSEA. The junction had 18 bases not matched to a gene; V was cut back by 6 bases and J by 6 bases. In DNA, the CDR3 is TGCAGCGTCCGGACGAATCGACCGGGACAGGCGGATGGCTACACCTTC. The encoded protein is CSVRTNRPGQADGYTF. The variable domain in full, with the rest retrieved from reference TRBV29-1 and TRBJ1-2, is SAVISQKPSRDICQRGTSLTIQCQVDSQVTMMFWYRQQPGQSLTLIATANQGSEATYESGFVIDKFPISRPNLTFSTLTVSNMSPEDSSIYLCSVRTNRPGQADGYTFGSGTRLTVV.

This chain joins TRBV30 and TRBJ2-3, with no clear D. V was shortened by 0 bases and J by 4 bases, with 5 bases between the two germline ends. This CDR3 spans 12 amino acids. Per germline, CDR1 GTSNPN and CDR2 SVGIG (reference sequence). The CDR3 region is CAWSVHADTQYF. The CDR3 nucleotides read TGTGCCTGGAGTGTACATGCAGATACGCAGTATTTT.

The chain recombines TRBV7-7 with TRBJ2-5, with 10 bases that match TRBD1. V gave up 11 bases and J gave up 3 bases; unmatched junction bases: 6. CDR3 length: 13 amino acids. The germline V gene has CDR1 SSHAT and CDR2 FNYEAQ (reference sequence). This CDR3 is CALGTGVEETQYF. Written as DNA, the CDR3 is TGTGCCCTTGGGACAGGGGTGGAAGAGACCCAGTACTTC.

The chain has TRBV20-1 and TRBJ1-1; D is ambiguous. The CDR3 sequence is 11 residues long. Germline V gene lookup returns CDR1 DFQATT and CDR2 SNEGSKA (reference sequence). V was pared by 5 bases and J by 6 bases, with 10 bases between. CDR3 sequence: CSAEEVAEAFF. CDR3 nucleotide sequence: TGCAGTGCTGAAGAGGTCGCTGAAGCTTTCTTT.

This chain uses TRBV7-3 with TRBJ2-2; D is undetermined. The V and J ends lost 2 bases and 7 bases respectively, with 5 bases between them. The CDR3 contains 12 residues. Germline V CDR1 and CDR2: SGHTA, FQGTGA. The CDR3 spells CASSLLGGELFF. The CDR3 DNA sequence: TGTGCCAGCAGCTTACTAGGCGGGGAGCTGTTTTTT.

Written as DNA, the CDR3 is TGTGCCAGCAGCCCTCGGGACAGGGCTGTCGCTGAAGCTTTCTTT. It encodes CASSPRDRAVAEAFF. The rearrangement links TRBV9 to TRBJ1-1, with TRBD1 matching over 9 bases. CDR1 and CDR2 (germline): SGDLS, YYNGEE. This CDR3 has 15 amino acids. Trimming took 4 bases from V and 6 from J; bases not matched to a gene: 10.

The V gene is TRBV7-9, the J gene TRBJ2-7; the match to TRBD2 covers 11 bases. CDR1 and CDR2 from the germline V gene are SEHNR and FQNEAQ (reference sequence). This CDR3 is 15 amino acids long. Unmatched junction bases numbered 9, after V lost 7 bases and J lost 4 bases. Here the CDR3 reads CASTDPTSGSYEQYF. The DNA for the CDR3 is TGTGCCAGCACCGACCCTACTAGCGGGAGTTACGAGCAGTACTTC.

The chain employs TRBV5-1 and TRBJ2-7; TRBD2 might be the D (6 bases). Per germline, CDR1 SGHRS and CDR2 YFSETQ. V lost 0 bases, J lost 3 bases, and 10 bases lay in between. CDR3 length: 14 residues. Written as DNA, the CDR3 is TGCGCCAGCAGCTTGGAGGCGACTAGCTACGAGCAGTACTTC. Translated: CASSLEATSYEQYF.

The chain uses TRBV18 and TRBJ1-2; D is perhaps TRBD1 (6 bases). CDR3 size: 15 residues. The ends were cut back, 3 bases at V and 2 bases at J, with 13 bases in the middle. The germline V gene encodes CDR1 KGHSH and CDR2 LQKENI. In DNA form, the CDR3 reads TGTGCCAGCTCACCGGCCGGGACACCGAACTATGGCTACACCTTC. Translating gives CASSPAGTPNYGYTF.

The rearrangement uses TRBV18 and TRBJ2-1; 10 bases fit TRBD2. CDR1 is KGHSH and CDR2 is LQKENI in the germline V gene. With V trimmed by 6 bases and J by 9 bases, 8 bases remained unmatched. The CDR3 has 14 amino acids. The CDR3: CASSTSSGRREQFF. The CDR3 region has the DNA TGTGCCAGCTCCACGAGTAGCGGGAGGCGTGAGCAGTTCTTC.

The rearrangement uses TRBV6-1 and TRBJ2-7; 8 bases are shared with TRBD2. The V gene's germline CDR1 is MNHNS and CDR2 SASEGT. This CDR3 has 12 amino acids. Trimming removed 6 bases from V and 7 bases from J; junction bases left unmatched: 5. The CDR3 reads CASSQRGREQYF. For the CDR3, the DNA is TGTGCCAGCAGCCAGCGCGGGAGGGAGCAGTACTTC.

The genes are TRBV29-1 and TRBJ1-2, with D tentatively TRBD1 (5 bases). CDR1 and CDR2 from the germline V gene are SQVTM and ANQGSEA. This CDR3 has 15 amino acids. V shed 0 bases and J shed 4 bases, with 15 bases lying between them. CDR3 sequence reads: CSVEDRGRALYGYTF. The DNA of the CDR3 is TGCAGCGTTGAAGATCGGGGGAGGGCCCTCTATGGCTACACCTTC.

The V gene is TRBV27, the J gene TRBJ2-5, with 10 positions matching TRBD1. Per the germline V gene, CDR1 is MNHEY and CDR2 is SMNVEV (reference sequence). The V gene end was trimmed by 3 bases and the J gene end by 2 bases; junction bases not matched to a gene: 3. The CDR3 sequence is 15 residues long. CDR3 protein: CASSFRTGGQETQYF. The CDR3 DNA reads TGTGCCAGCAGTTTTCGGACAGGGGGACAAGAGACCCAGTACTTC.

The V call is TRBV19, the J call TRBJ1-1; 9 bases match TRBD1. This CDR3 region has 14 residues. V lost 7 bases, J lost 5 bases, and 8 bases stayed unmatched. Germline V gives CDR1 LNHDA, CDR2 SQIVND (reference sequence). CDR3: CASTLDRGGTEAFF. Here the CDR3 DNA reads TGTGCCAGTACCCTGGACAGGGGTGGAACTGAAGCTTTCTTT.

This chain uses TRBV11-2 with TRBJ2-1; 10 bases match TRBD2. V lost 5 bases to trimming and J lost 5 bases; unmatched junction nucleotides: 6. CDR3 size: 15 residues. Germline CDR1 reads SGHAT; CDR2 reads FQNNGV. The CDR3: CASSGGLAVDNEQFF. In DNA form, the CDR3 reads TGTGCCAGCAGCGGTGGACTAGCGGTAGACAATGAGCAGTTCTTC. The whole variable domain, remainder taken from reference TRBV11-2 and TRBJ2-1, is EAGVAQSPRYKIIEKRQSVAFWCNPISGHATLYWYQQILGQGPKLLIQFQNNGVVDDSQLPKDRFSAERLKGVDSTLKIQPAKLEDSAVYLCASSGGLAVDNEQFFGPGTRLTVL.

The V gene is TRBV7-9, the J gene TRBJ1-4; perhaps TRBD1 as D (5 bases). The CDR3 consists of 14 residues. V lost 7 bases, J lost 11 bases, and 20 bases lay in between. From germline, CDR1 is SEHNR and CDR2 FQNEAQ (reference sequence). CDR3 sequence reads: CASTSPGGGSKLFF. The CDR3 DNA reads as TGTGCCAGCACCTCCCCGGGGGGAGGGTCGAAACTGTTTTTT.

The genes are TRBV10-2 and TRBJ2-7; the D gene is possibly TRBD2 (6 bases). Looked up from germline, CDR1 is WSHSY and CDR2 is SAAADI. The CDR3 is 15 amino acids. V was shortened by 5 bases and J by 1 base, with 15 bases between the two germline ends. The CDR3 here is CASSTYSGPSYEQYF. The CDR3 nucleotides read TGCGCCAGCAGTACATACAGCGGGCCATCCTACGAGCAGTACTTC.

The genes are TRBV5-1 and TRBJ2-7, with TRBD2 matching 7 bases. CDR1 and CDR2 (germline): SGHRS, YFSETQ. The junction had 7 bases not matched to a gene; V was cut back by 5 bases and J by 5 bases. CDR3 length: 13 residues. In DNA, the CDR3 is TGCGCCAGCAGACAGCCCGGGAGGAACGAGCAGTACTTC. Encoded protein: CASRQPGRNEQYF.

The rearrangement links TRBV30 to TRBJ1-1; D may be TRBD1 (6 bases). The germline V and J ends were trimmed by 7 bases and 0 bases, with 12 bases remaining between them. In germline, CDR1 is GTSNPN, CDR2 SVGIG (reference sequence). The CDR3 is made up of 13 amino acids. DNA for the CDR3: TGTGCCTCGTATGGGGACATGAACACTGAAGCTTTCTTT. The encoded protein is CASYGDMNTEAFF.

The rearrangement uses TRBV9 and TRBJ1-5; 9 nucleotides agree with TRBD1. CDR3 size: 15 residues. Looked up from germline, CDR1 is SGDLS and CDR2 is YYNGEE. J was trimmed by 7 bases and V by 4 bases; bases with no gene match: 9. The CDR3 region has the DNA TGTGCCAGCAGCAGGGGACAGGGTGTCGAGCAGCCCCAGCATTTT. Residues: CASSRGQGVEQPQHF.